This T cell receptor beta chain originates from a study of T cell responses to AZD1222 COVID-19 vaccine. Only in-frame clones appear in the TCRdb table, and some are missing; sequencing was by immunoSEQ multiplex PCR. Of 150,000 to 200,000 clones listed, about 93% are singletons. This CDR3 has 16 residues. V lost 1 base to trimming and J lost 2 bases; unmatched junction nucleotides: 3. Germline V gene lookup returns CDR1 SEHNR and CDR2 FQNEAQ (reference sequence). The source of this sequence is an adult in good health. The V gene is TRBV7-9, the J gene TRBJ2-1; 9 bases match TRBD2. Specimen: peripheral blood, collected on day 0 of AZD1222 vaccination. This CDR3 is CASSLGLAEAYNEQFF. CDR3 sequence (DNA): TGTGCCAGCAGCTTAGGACTAGCGGAGGCCTACAATGAGCAGTTCTTC.